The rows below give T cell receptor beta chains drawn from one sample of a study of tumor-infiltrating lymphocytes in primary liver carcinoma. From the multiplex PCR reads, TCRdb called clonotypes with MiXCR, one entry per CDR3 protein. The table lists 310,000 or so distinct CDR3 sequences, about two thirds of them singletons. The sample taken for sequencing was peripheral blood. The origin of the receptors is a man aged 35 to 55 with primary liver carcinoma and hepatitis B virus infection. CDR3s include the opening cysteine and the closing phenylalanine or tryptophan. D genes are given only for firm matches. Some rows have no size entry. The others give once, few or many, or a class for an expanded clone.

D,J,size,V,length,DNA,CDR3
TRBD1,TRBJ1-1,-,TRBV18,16,TGTGCCAGCTCGCCTGTAACCGGGACAGGGAATACTGAAGCTTTCTTT,CASSPVTGTGNTEAFF
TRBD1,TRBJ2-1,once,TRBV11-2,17,TGTGCCAGCACCTTAGATCAGGGACAGGGGGCCTCCAATGAGCAGTTCTTC,CASTLDQGQGASNEQFF
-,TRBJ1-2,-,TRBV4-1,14,TGCGCCAGCAACCAAGTTTTAACAGGCTATGGCTACACCTTC,CASNQVLTGYGYTF
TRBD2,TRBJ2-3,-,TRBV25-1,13,TGTGCCAGCGGGACTAGTGGCACAGACACGCAGTATTTT,CASGTSGTDTQYF
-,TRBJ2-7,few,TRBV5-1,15,TGCGCCAGCAGCTTGAGTAACAGGGCATACGACGAGCAGTACTTC,CASSLSNRAYDEQYF
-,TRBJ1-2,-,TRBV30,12,TGTGCCTGGAGTGTAATCCTTCAGGGGTACACCTTC,CAWSVILQGYTF
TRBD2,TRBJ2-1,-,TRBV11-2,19,TGTGTCAGCAGCACACGACTAGCGGGAGCGATTCTCTCCTACAGTGAGCAGTTCTTC,CVSSTRLAGAILSYSEQFF
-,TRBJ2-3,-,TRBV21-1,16,TGTGCCAGCAGCACCCACAGGGGTGGAGGCACAGATACGCAGTATTTT,CASSTHRGGGTDTQYF
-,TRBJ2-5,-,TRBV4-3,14,TGCGCCAGCAGCCAAGAAAGTAGAAAAGAGACCCAGTACTTC,CASSQESRKETQYF
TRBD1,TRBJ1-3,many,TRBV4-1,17,TGCGCCAGCAGCCAGGGACAGGGGCCCTCCTCTGGAAACACCATATATTTT,CASSQGQGPSSGNTIYF
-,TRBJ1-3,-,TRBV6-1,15,TGTGCCAGCAGTGAACAGCGCAGCTCTGGAAACACCATATATTTT,CASSEQRSSGNTIYF
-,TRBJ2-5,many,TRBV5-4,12,TGTGCCAGCAGTCGACAGCAAGAGACCCAGTACTTC,CASSRQQETQYF
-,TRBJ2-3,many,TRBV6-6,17,TGTGCCAGCAGTTACTCTTCCAGGGGGGGACGCGGAGATACGCAGTATTTT,CASSYSSRGGRGDTQYF